The clone carrying this T cell receptor (beta chain) came up a few times. In Seattle, patients joined the study during active infection and were tracked longitudinally. Per the study methods: Amplifying reference gene primers gave estimates of nucleated cell counts. Sequencing was performed with immunoSEQ multiplex PCR; in TCRdb, only in-frame clones are kept and a portion is missing. V, J and clone size reflect that table, while D and trimming were determined from the DNA. The sample has more than 60,000 clones; around 90% are singletons. The record originates from a study of blood T cell repertoires in COVID-19. The TCR sequence derives from an older woman with COVID-19, enrolled during active disease. The sample taken for sequencing was peripheral blood.

In DNA form, the CDR3 reads TGTGCCAGCAGCCTGGGACTAGCGGGCTCCACAGATACGCAGTATTTT. It specifies CASSLGLAGSTDTQYF. V and J are TRBV5-4 and TRBJ2-3; 12 positions match TRBD2. V lost 4 bases and J lost 2; bases outside the gene matches: 5. The CDR3 contains 16 residues. The germline gives CDR1 SGHNT, CDR2 YYREEE (reference sequence).